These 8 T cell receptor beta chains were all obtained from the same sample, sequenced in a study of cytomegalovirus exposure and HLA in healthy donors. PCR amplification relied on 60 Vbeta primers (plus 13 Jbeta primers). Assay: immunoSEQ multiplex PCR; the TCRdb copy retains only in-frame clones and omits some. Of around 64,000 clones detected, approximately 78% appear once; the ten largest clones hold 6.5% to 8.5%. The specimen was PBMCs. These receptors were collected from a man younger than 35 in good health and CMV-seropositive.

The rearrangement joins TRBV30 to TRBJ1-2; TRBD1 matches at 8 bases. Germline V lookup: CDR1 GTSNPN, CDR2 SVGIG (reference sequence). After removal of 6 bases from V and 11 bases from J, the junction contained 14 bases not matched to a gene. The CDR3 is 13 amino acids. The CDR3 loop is CACYLRDRFSYTF. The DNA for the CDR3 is TGTGCCTGCTACCTCCGGGACAGGTTCAGTTACACCTTC.

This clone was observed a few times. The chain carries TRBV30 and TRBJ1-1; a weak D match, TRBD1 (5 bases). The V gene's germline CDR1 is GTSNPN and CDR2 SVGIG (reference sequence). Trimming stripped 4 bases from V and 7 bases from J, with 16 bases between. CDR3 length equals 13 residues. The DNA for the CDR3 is TGTGCCTGGACTACTTTGGGGCAGCTTGAAGCTTTCTTT. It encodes CAWTTLGQLEAFF.

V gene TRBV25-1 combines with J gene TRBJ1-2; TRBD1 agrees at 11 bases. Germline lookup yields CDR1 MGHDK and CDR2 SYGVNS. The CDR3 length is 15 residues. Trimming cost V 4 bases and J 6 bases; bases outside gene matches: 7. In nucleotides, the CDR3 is TGTGCCAGCAGTGCTCCACCGGGACAGGGGGATGGCTACACCTTC. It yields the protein CASSAPPGQGDGYTF.

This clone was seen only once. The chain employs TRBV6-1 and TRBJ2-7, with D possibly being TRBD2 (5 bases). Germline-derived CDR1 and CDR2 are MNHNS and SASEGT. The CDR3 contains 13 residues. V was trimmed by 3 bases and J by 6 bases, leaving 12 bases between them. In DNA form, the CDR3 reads TGTGCCAGCAGTGATCGGGGTTCCCTCGAGCAGTACTTC. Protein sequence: CASSDRGSLEQYF.

The CDR3 DNA follows: TGTGCCAGCAAGTCCTGGCAGACCTACGAGCAGTACTTC. It encodes CASKSWQTYEQYF. This sequence joins TRBV2 and TRBJ2-7, with D unclear. Germline assignment: CDR1 SNHLY and CDR2 FYNNEI. This CDR3 contains 13 residues. Trimming took 7 bases from V and 2 from J, leaving 12 bases between them.

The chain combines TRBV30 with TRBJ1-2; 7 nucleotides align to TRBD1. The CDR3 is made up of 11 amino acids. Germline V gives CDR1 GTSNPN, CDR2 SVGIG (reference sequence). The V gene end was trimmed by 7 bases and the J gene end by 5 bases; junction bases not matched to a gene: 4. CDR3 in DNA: TGTGCCTCGACAGGGCAATATGGCTACACCTTC. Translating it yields CASTGQYGYTF. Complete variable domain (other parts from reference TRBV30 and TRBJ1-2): SQTIHQWPATLVQPVGSPLSLECTVEGTSNPNLYWYRQAAGRGLQLLFYSVGIGQISSEVPQNLSASRPQDRQFILSSKKLLLSDSGFYLCASTGQYGYTFGSGTRLTVV.

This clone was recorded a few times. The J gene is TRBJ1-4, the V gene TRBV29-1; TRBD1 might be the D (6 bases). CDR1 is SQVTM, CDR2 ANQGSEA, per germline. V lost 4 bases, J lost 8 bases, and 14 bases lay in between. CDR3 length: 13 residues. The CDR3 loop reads CSVGSQGGEKLFF. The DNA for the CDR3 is TGCAGCGTTGGATCACAGGGTGGAGAAAAACTGTTTTTT. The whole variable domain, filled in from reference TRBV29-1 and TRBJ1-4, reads SAVISQKPSRDICQRGTSLTIQCQVDSQVTMMFWYRQQPGQSLTLIATANQGSEATYESGFVIDKFPISRPNLTFSTLTVSNMSPEDSSIYLCSVGSQGGEKLFFGSGTQLSVL.

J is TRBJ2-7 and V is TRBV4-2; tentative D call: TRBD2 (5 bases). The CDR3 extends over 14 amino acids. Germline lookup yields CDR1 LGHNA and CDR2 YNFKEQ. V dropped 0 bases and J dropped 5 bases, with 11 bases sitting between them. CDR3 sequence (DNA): TGTGCCAGCAGCCAAGAATGGACGCGGGACGAGCAGTACTTC. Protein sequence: CASSQEWTRDEQYF.